These T cell receptor beta chains were read from a single sample in a study of blood T cell repertoires in COVID-19. The table came from immunoSEQ multiplex PCR; TCRdb's copy has only in-frame clones and leaves some out. The sample yields 150,000 or so clones, approximately 88% seen once. Sequencing used peripheral blood. The receptors shown here come from a woman aged 50 to 60 with acute or convalescent COVID-19. CDR3s include the opening cysteine and the closing phenylalanine or tryptophan. The D gene is left open where the match is weak. Part of the rows lack a size; the others show once, few, many or a class for expanded clones.

clone_size	j_call	d_call	v_call	cdr3_nt	cdr3_aa
.	TRBJ2-2	TRBD2	TRBV5-4	TGTGCCAGCAGCTCAAGAAAGCGGGAGCCGGGCGGGGAGCTGTTTTTT	CASSSRKREPGGELFF
.	TRBJ2-7	.	TRBV27	TGTGCCAGCAGGGCTCGGGACTTTTTTTACGAGCAGTACTTC	CASRARDFFYEQYF
.	TRBJ1-2	.	TRBV20-1	TGCAGTGCTAGTCCCCGGGGGGATGGTGATGGCTACACCTTC	CSASPRGDGDGYTF
.	TRBJ1-5	.	TRBV27	TGTGCCAGCAGCCGTCAGGGCAATCAGCCCCAGCATTTT	CASSRQGNQPQHF
.	TRBJ2-7	.	TRBV27	TGTGCCAGCAGTTTAACAGCCTCCTACGAGCAGTACTTC	CASSLTASYEQYF
.	TRBJ2-2	TRBD2	TRBV11-3	TGTGCCAGCAGCCCCTATGGGGGGGAGGACGGGGAGCTGTTTTTT	CASSPYGGEDGELFF
.	TRBJ1-2	.	TRBV11-2	TGTGCCAGCAGCTTAGCCCCGGGATTCTATGGCTACACCTTC	CASSLAPGFYGYTF
.	TRBJ1-1	.	TRBV9	TGTGCCAGCACCCTCAAAGACGGGTACACGGAAGCTTTCTTT	CASTLKDGYTEAFF
.	TRBJ1-1	.	TRBV5-4	TGTGCCAGCAGCTTGGGGCAGACTTACACTGAAGCTTTCTTT	CASSLGQTYTEAFF
.	TRBJ2-3	.	TRBV5-4	TGTGCCAGCAGCTCTGTTTTACAGGGAATCGGCACAGATACGCAGTATTTT	CASSSVLQGIGTDTQYF
.	TRBJ1-2	.	TRBV13	TGTGCCAGCAGCTTAAGGCAGGCTGGTTCGACCTTC	CASSLRQAGSTF
.	TRBJ2-7	.	TRBV11-1	TGTGCCAGCAGGAGACAGCCCTACGAGCAGTACTTC	CASRRQPYEQYF
.	TRBJ1-1	.	TRBV18	TGTGCCAGCTCACCCAATCCGGTAGCTGAAGCTTTCTTT	CASSPNPVAEAFF
.	TRBJ1-1	.	TRBV16	TGTGCCAGCACCCCGCGGGTTAACACTGAAGCTTTCTTT	CASTPRVNTEAFF
once	TRBJ1-4	.	TRBV10-3	TGTGCCATCAGTGAGGGGCAGGATGCTAATGAAAAACTGTTTTTT	CAISEGQDANEKLFF
.	TRBJ1-6	.	TRBV11-3	TGTGCCAGCAGCTCGGTGGGGGGCTCCTATAATTCACCCCTCCACTTT	CASSSVGGSYNSPLHF
.	TRBJ1-2	.	TRBV25-1	TGTGCCAGCAGCCCAGGGATCTATGGCTACACCTTC	CASSPGIYGYTF
.	TRBJ1-1	.	TRBV19	TGTGCCAGTAGTATAGATTGGTCCGGTACTGAAGCTTTCTTT	CASSIDWSGTEAFF
.	TRBJ2-5	TRBD2	TRBV7-3	TGTGCCAGCAGCTTAAAGGGGCCCCCAAGCGGGGGAAGGGCAACCCAGTACTTC	CASSLKGPPSGGRATQYF
.	TRBJ1-1	.	TRBV11-1	TGTGCCAGCAGCTCGGCAGGTCTTAACACTGAAGCTTTCTTT	CASSSAGLNTEAFF
.	TRBJ2-3	.	TRBV6-5	TGTGCCAGCAGGTCCGGGACACCTAGCACAGATACGCAGTATTTT	CASRSGTPSTDTQYF
.	TRBJ2-1	.	TRBV7-8	TGTGCCAGCAGCTCGTTGGGGGCAAATGAGCAGTTCTTC	CASSSLGANEQFF
few	TRBJ2-2	TRBD2	TRBV6-6	TGTGCCAGCAGCGCGAGCGGGAGGGTGAACACCGGGGAGCTGTTTTTT	CASSASGRVNTGELFF
.	TRBJ1-1	.	TRBV5-5	TGTGCCAGCAGCTTGGTGATAGGGGTGGGCACTGAAGCTTTCTTT	CASSLVIGVGTEAFF
.	TRBJ1-2	.	TRBV7-9	TGTGCCAGCAGCTTAGATGTATGGAGTAACTATGGCTACACCTTC	CASSLDVWSNYGYTF
.	TRBJ1-3	TRBD1	TRBV6-5	TGTGCCAGCAGCAGAGACAGGGCGTCTGGAAACACCATATATTTT	CASSRDRASGNTIYF
.	TRBJ1-2	TRBD1	TRBV7-2	TGTGCCAGCAGCTTACAGGGGGAGTATGGCTACACCTTC	CASSLQGEYGYTF
.	TRBJ2-7	.	TRBV5-5	TGTGCCAGCAGCTTGTTATCAGGTACCTACGAGCAGTACTTC	CASSLLSGTYEQYF
.	TRBJ1-1	TRBD1	TRBV5-4	TGTGCCAGCAGCTTCGGGACAGCGAACACTGAAGCTTTCTTT	CASSFGTANTEAFF
.	TRBJ1-1	.	TRBV4-1	TGCGCCAGCAGCCAAGATTGGAGTTTGGGCACTGAAGCTTTCTTT	CASSQDWSLGTEAFF
.	TRBJ1-1	.	TRBV10-2	TGCGCCAGCTTTGACCTCACGCGGGGTGGTACTGAAGCTTTCTTT	CASFDLTRGGTEAFF
.	TRBJ2-3	TRBD2	TRBV9	TGTGCCAGCAGGGGGACGGGAGGGAGCGAGCTGGATACGCAGTATTTT	CASRGTGGSELDTQYF
.	TRBJ2-2	TRBD1	TRBV15	TGTGCCACCCGGGACAGGGGGCGCTCCGGGGAGCTGTTTTTT	CATRDRGRSGELFF
.	TRBJ2-3	TRBD1	TRBV6-2/TRBV6-3	TGTGCCAGCAGTGCCTCGACAGGGTCTTTCACAGATACGCAGTATTTT	CASSASTGSFTDTQYF
.	TRBJ2-3	TRBD2	TRBV5-4	TGTGCCAGCAGCTTAGAAACGACTAGCGGGGGAGATACGCAGTATTTT	CASSLETTSGGDTQYF
.	TRBJ1-5	.	TRBV3-1/TRBV3-2	TGTGCCAGCAGCCAAGTTCACGGGGATCAGCCCCAGCATTTT	CASSQVHGDQPQHF